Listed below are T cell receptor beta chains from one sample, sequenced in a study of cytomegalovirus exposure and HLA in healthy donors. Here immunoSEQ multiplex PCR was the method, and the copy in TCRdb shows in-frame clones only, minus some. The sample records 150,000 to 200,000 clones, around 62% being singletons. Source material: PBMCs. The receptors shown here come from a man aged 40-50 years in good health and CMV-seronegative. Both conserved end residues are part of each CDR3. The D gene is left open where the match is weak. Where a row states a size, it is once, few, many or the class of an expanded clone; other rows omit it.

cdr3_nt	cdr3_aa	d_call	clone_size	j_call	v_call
TGTGCCAGCAGTGATCTGGGGGGAGCGGGGGAGCAGTACTTC	CASSDLGGAGEQYF	TRBD2	NA	TRBJ2-7	TRBV6-4
TGTGCCAGCAGTGTGCGGGGGACAGGGGGCTACGAGCAGTACTTC	CASSVRGTGGYEQYF	TRBD1	few	TRBJ2-7	TRBV2
TGTGCCAGCAGTTCCCAGGGGACGCTGAGCTCCTACAATGAGCAGTTCTTC	CASSSQGTLSSYNEQFF	NA	NA	TRBJ2-1	TRBV28
TGCAGCGTTGAATCGTTGGGGGGCACTGAAGCTTTCTTT	CSVESLGGTEAFF	NA	NA	TRBJ1-1	TRBV29-1
TGTGCCAGCAGGCGGGACGGAACCTACGAGCAGTACTTC	CASRRDGTYEQYF	NA	NA	TRBJ2-7	TRBV6-1
TGTGCAGCGAGAGGCGGCGGGAGGGCCGAGTACGAGCAGTACTTC	CAARGGGRAEYEQYF	TRBD2	NA	TRBJ2-7	TRBV30
TGTGCCAGCAGTGAAGCGGGTAGGGGTAATTCACCCCTCCACTTT	CASSEAGRGNSPLHF	NA	few	TRBJ1-6	TRBV2
TGCGCCAGCAGCTTGGGACAGGGGTCCTACGAGCAGTACTTC	CASSLGQGSYEQYF	TRBD1	NA	TRBJ2-7	TRBV5-1
TGTGCCAGCAGCCCGGCAGGCCGGTGTCAGCCCCAGCATTTT	CASSPAGRCQPQHF	NA	once	TRBJ1-5	TRBV11-2
TGTGCCAGCAGTTTATCCCCAGTTTCTGGAAACACCATATATTTT	CASSLSPVSGNTIYF	NA	NA	TRBJ1-3	TRBV27
TGTGCCAGCAGGTACCGGGACAGGGGCAACTCCTACGAGCAGTACTTC	CASRYRDRGNSYEQYF	TRBD1	once	TRBJ2-7	TRBV6-6
TGTGCCAGCAGCTTAGTGGGACAGGGGTACACAGATACGCAGTATTTT	CASSLVGQGYTDTQYF	TRBD1	few	TRBJ2-3	TRBV11-2
TGTGCCAGTAGTATCGGGACAGAAACTAACTATGGCTACACCTTC	CASSIGTETNYGYTF	TRBD1	NA	TRBJ1-2	TRBV19
TGTGCCAGCAGCACGGACGGGACTGCGGGATCACCCCTCCACTTT	CASSTDGTAGSPLHF	NA	NA	TRBJ1-6	TRBV28
TGTGCCAGCACCTTACCCGGGGTGAACACTGAAGCTTTCTTT	CASTLPGVNTEAFF	NA	few	TRBJ1-1	TRBV6-1
TGTGCCAGCAGCGTAATGGCGGGGGGACTCCTCTACGAGCAGTACTTC	CASSVMAGGLLYEQYF	TRBD2	NA	TRBJ2-7	TRBV9
TGTGCCACCAGCAGGGGGGGACAGGGCACCTATAATTCACCCCTCCACTTT	CATSRGGQGTYNSPLHF	TRBD1	few	TRBJ1-6	TRBV15
TGTGCAAGCAGCATACGGACAGGGGATGAAAAACTGTTTTTT	CASSIRTGDEKLFF	TRBD1	few	TRBJ1-4	TRBV11-3
TGTGCCAGCAGCTTAAGTGCGGGGCTGAACACTGAAGCTTTCTTT	CASSLSAGLNTEAFF	NA	NA	TRBJ1-1	TRBV7-3
TGTGCCAGTAGTCGTGACATACTCTCTGGAAACACCATATATTTT	CASSRDILSGNTIYF	NA	NA	TRBJ1-3	TRBV19
TGTACCAGCAATCGAGCGGGAGGGCGGGAAGAGACCCAGTACTTC	CTSNRAGGREETQYF	TRBD2	once	TRBJ2-5	TRBV7-9
TGTGCCAGTAGTATAGGTGCCGCTAACAATCAGCCCCAGCATTTT	CASSIGAANNQPQHF	NA	NA	TRBJ1-5	TRBV19
TGTGCCAGCTCCATTGCTAGCGGGGGGGCAGCTACGCAGTATTTT	CASSIASGGAATQYF	TRBD2	NA	TRBJ2-3	TRBV27
TGTGCCACCAGCAGTCGGACAGGCTCTTACGAGCAGTACTTC	CATSSRTGSYEQYF	TRBD1	NA	TRBJ2-7	TRBV15
TGTGCCAGCTCACCTTTAGGGGATGATGGCTACACCTTC	CASSPLGDDGYTF	NA	NA	TRBJ1-2	TRBV18
TGTGCCAGCAGTTACGGGGCCTTGTCCTACGAGCAGTACTTC	CASSYGALSYEQYF	NA	few	TRBJ2-7	TRBV6-5
TGTGCCAGCAGCTCCCAGACAGGTGGCTATTCACCCCTCCACTTT	CASSSQTGGYSPLHF	NA	NA	TRBJ1-6	TRBV7-2
TGTGCCAGCAGTTCAGACCCTGAGGCCACTGAAGCTTTCTTT	CASSSDPEATEAFF	NA	NA	TRBJ1-1	TRBV6-5
TGTGCCAGCACTGGGACAGGAGACGCAGATACGCAGTATTTT	CASTGTGDADTQYF	TRBD1	NA	TRBJ2-3	TRBV25-1
TGTGCCAGCAGCTTGGGTGGGACAGCCGTCATGAACACTGAAGCTTTCTTT	CASSLGGTAVMNTEAFF	TRBD1	NA	TRBJ1-1	TRBV5-6
TGTGCCAGCAGTTACCGGGACAGGGGGTCCTACGAGCAGTACTTC	CASSYRDRGSYEQYF	TRBD1	NA	TRBJ2-7	TRBV6-5
TGTGCCAGCAGTTCCACCGGGACACAGAACACCGGGGAGCTGTTTTTT	CASSSTGTQNTGELFF	NA	NA	TRBJ2-2	TRBV27
TGTGCCAGCAGCTCGAAGACGACAGGGGGCGTAGGCTACACCTTC	CASSSKTTGGVGYTF	TRBD1	few	TRBJ1-2	TRBV5-4
TGTGCCAGCAGCTTATATCAGGGGGCTCGCACTGAAGCTTTCTTT	CASSLYQGARTEAFF	TRBD1	once	TRBJ1-1	TRBV11-2
TGTGCTAGTGTAGTCTCCGTAACAGATACGCAGTATTTT	CASVVSVTDTQYF	NA	NA	TRBJ2-3	TRBV12-5
TGTGCCAGCAGCGTAGCGGGGGGCCTGGGCGATCAGCCCCAGCATTTT	CASSVAGGLGDQPQHF	NA	NA	TRBJ1-5	TRBV9
TGTGCCAGCGGGGCAGTCCATTCACCCCTCCACTTT	CASGAVHSPLHF	NA	NA	TRBJ1-6	TRBV7-9
TGTGCCAGCAGCTTGTTCGACTACCGAGACCCGCAGTATTTT	CASSLFDYRDPQYF	NA	NA	TRBJ2-3	TRBV5-5
TGTGCCACCAGCAGAGCTCCCTTAAATCAGCCCCAGCATTTT	CATSRAPLNQPQHF	NA	once	TRBJ1-5	TRBV15
TGTGCCAGCAGCAAAGAGTCAGATTGCTCTGGAAACACCATATATTTT	CASSKESDCSGNTIYF	NA	NA	TRBJ1-3	TRBV21-1
TGTGCCACCAACTACGGCACTAATGAAAAACTGTTTTTT	CATNYGTNEKLFF	NA	few	TRBJ1-4	TRBV15
TGTGCCAGTAGTACTGAAGCGACAGGGTATACCGGGGAGCTGTTTTTT	CASSTEATGYTGELFF	TRBD1	NA	TRBJ2-2	TRBV19
TGTGCCAGCTCACCGGTTGCAGGAATTGGAAACACCATATATTTT	CASSPVAGIGNTIYF	NA	NA	TRBJ1-3	TRBV18
TGTGCCAGCAGTGAAGACGGGCAGGGCCTGGAGACCCAGTACTTC	CASSEDGQGLETQYF	NA	NA	TRBJ2-5	TRBV2
TGTGCCTGGGATGCTACGGACAGGGGACAAGCTTTCTTT	CAWDATDRGQAFF	TRBD1	NA	TRBJ1-1	TRBV30
TGTGCCAGCAGGACAAATAACGGAAACACCATATATTTT	CASRTNNGNTIYF	NA	NA	TRBJ1-3	TRBV6-5
TGTGCCAGCAGTTACTCGGCTGGGGAGGCTGGAAACACCATATATTTT	CASSYSAGEAGNTIYF	NA	NA	TRBJ1-3	TRBV6-5
TGTGCCAGCAGATCCTACAGGGGATATGGGGCCAACGTCCTGACTTTC	CASRSYRGYGANVLTF	TRBD1	NA	TRBJ2-6	TRBV11-2
TGTGCCAGCGGGCGGACAATGAACACTGAAGCTTTCTTT	CASGRTMNTEAFF	NA	NA	TRBJ1-1	TRBV6-6
TGTGCCAGCAGCTTAGGGCCACAGACAGATACGCAGTATTTT	CASSLGPQTDTQYF	NA	NA	TRBJ2-3	TRBV7-7
TGCGCCAGCAGCTTTACCGGACAGGAGAACACTGAAGCTTTCTTT	CASSFTGQENTEAFF	TRBD1	NA	TRBJ1-1	TRBV5-1
TGTGCCAGCAGCTTGAGACTAGCGGGACTCACAGATACGCAGTATTTT	CASSLRLAGLTDTQYF	TRBD2	few	TRBJ2-3	TRBV7-3
TGTGCCAGCAGCCTCAATGCATTAGGGGGCATTCAGCCCCAGCATTTT	CASSLNALGGIQPQHF	TRBD1	NA	TRBJ1-5	TRBV27
TGTGCCAGCCGTCCCCGGGTAACTTACGAGCAGTACTTC	CASRPRVTYEQYF	NA	NA	TRBJ2-7	TRBV2
TGTGCCAGCAGCTTGGAGCGTCACGGGTCGTTTTTCTTT	CASSLERHGSFFF	NA	few	TRBJ1-1	TRBV5-4